A single sample is the source of the 11 T cell receptor beta chains below, sequenced in a study of blood T cells in healthy people across ages (dated by TCRdb to the mid-2010s). The protocol used for the library was 5' RACE. TCRdb shows the sequencer as Illumina HiSeq 2500. A second PCR of roughly 7 to 11 cycles was performed with a sample-barcoded 5' primer and a J-beta primer mix. TCRdb ran its own pipeline on the public reads, namely fastp trimming at Q25 and MiXCR clone calling, and kept in-frame beta chains. Rows are unified per CDR3 protein, each entry keeping the most common DNA and genes. This sample has approximately 680,000 distinct CDR3 sequences in its table, and approximately 31% of those were observed once. Together, the top ten hold 15% of the sample. Sequencing used blood. The receptor set was obtained from an elderly woman in good health. Donor details come from another sample of the same person, matched by shared clones.

This clonotype has ten or more counts. The V and J genes are TRBV7-2 and TRBJ2-5, with TRBD1 matching over 7 bases. CDR1 and CDR2 from the germline V gene are SGHTA and FQGNSA. The CDR3 runs 14 residues. With 0 bases clipped from V and 5 bases from J, the junction kept 3 bases outside the gene matches. In DNA, the CDR3 is TGTGCCAGCAGCTTAGCGAGGGGGCGGGAGACCCAGTACTTC. Translating it yields CASSLARGRETQYF.

This clonotype has a count of ten or more. The V and J genes are TRBV20-1 and TRBJ2-1, with D perhaps matching TRBD1 (6 bases). Trimming pared 0 bases from V and 7 bases from J, leaving 22 bases between. CDR3 length: 17 residues. Germline lookup yields CDR1 DFQATT and CDR2 SNEGSKA (reference sequence). This CDR3 is CSARDPQQGIGVNEQFF. DNA for the CDR3: TGCAGTGCTAGAGATCCTCAACAGGGAATCGGGGTTAATGAGCAGTTCTTC.

The table lists this clonotype with a few counts. The rearrangement uses TRBV30 and TRBJ2-7; unclear D gene. Trimming pared 1 base from V and 7 bases from J, leaving 11 bases between. The length of the CDR3 is 12 residues. CDR1 and CDR2 from the germline V gene are GTSNPN and SVGIG (reference sequence). CDR3 residues: CAWSGVGIEQYF. The CDR3 DNA is TGTGCCTGGAGTGGAGTCGGAATAGAGCAGTACTTC. The whole variable domain, remainder taken from reference TRBV30 and TRBJ2-7, is SQTIHQWPATLVQPVGSPLSLECTVEGTSNPNLYWYRQAAGRGLQLLFYSVGIGQISSEVPQNLSASRPQDRQFILSSKKLLLSDSGFYLCAWSGVGIEQYFGPGTRLTVT.

This clonotype was detected a few times. The rearrangement joins TRBV20-1 to TRBJ1-1; perhaps TRBD1 as D (5 bases). Germline CDR1 is DFQATT and CDR2 is SNEGSKA (reference sequence). This CDR3 has 11 amino acids. Trimming removed 3 bases at V and 6 bases at J, with 8 bases between. The CDR3 spells CSARLGAEAFF. DNA for the CDR3: TGCAGTGCTAGGTTGGGGGCTGAAGCTTTCTTT.

This clonotype was found a few times. The chain links TRBV21-1 to TRBJ1-1. TRBV21-1 is noted as a pseudogene. The CDR3 totals 15 residues. CDR3 sequence (DNA): TGTGCCAGCAGCAAACAAGGCCTTAGCAGAAAAGAAGCTTTCTTT. Protein product: CASSKQGLSRKEAFF.

V and J are TRBV7-2 and TRBJ2-3; D may be TRBD2 (6 bases). The CDR3 sequence is 16 residues long. Germline lookup yields CDR1 SGHTA and CDR2 FQGNSA. Trimming stripped 3 bases from V and 2 bases from J, with 15 bases between. CDR3 coding DNA: TGTGCCAGCAGCTTGGGACCCGGAGGGCCCACAGATACGCAGTATTTT. The encoded protein is CASSLGPGGPTDTQYF.

The V call is TRBV2, the J call TRBJ2-3; D possibly corresponds to TRBD1 (6 bases). The germline V gene has CDR1 SNHLY and CDR2 FYNNEI. Trimming left V 4 bases short and J 5 bases short, with 19 bases between. CDR3 size: 16 residues. DNA for the CDR3: TGTGCCAGCAGTGCGGAAACAGGGACCTGGGGAGATACGCAGTATTTT. This translates into CASSAETGTWGDTQYF.

There are a few counts of this clonotype. The V call is TRBV28, the J call TRBJ2-1; the D is unclear. The CDR3 is 13 residues long. Germline CDR1 and CDR2: MDHEN and SYDVKM. V was shortened by 6 bases and J by 5 bases, with 11 bases between the two germline ends. The DNA for the CDR3 is TGTGCCAGCAGGATAGGACGTAACAATGAGCAGTTCTTC. Amino acids: CASRIGRNNEQFF.

As to this clonotype: A much larger clonotype is one base distant, so this may be a read error. This chain joins TRBV28 and TRBJ2-7, with D perhaps given as TRBD1 or TRBD2 (5 bases each). V lost 6 bases to trimming and J lost 7 bases, with 16 bases between them. CDR3 length equals 13 residues. CDR1 is MDHEN and CDR2 is SYDVKM in the germline V gene. The CDR3, as DNA: TGTGCCAGCAGCAGAGGTGGGACCCTTGAGCAGTACTTC. The encoded protein is CASSRGGTLEQYF.

This clonotype occurred many times. CDR3 DNA sequence: TGTGCCAGCAGCTTAGGTGCCCCAGGCGGTTCACCCCTCCACTTT. Protein sequence: CASSLGAPGGSPLHF. The chain uses TRBV7-3 and TRBJ1-6; D not resolved. V lost 2 bases and J lost 9, with 14 bases in between. CDR3 length: 15 amino acids. In germline, CDR1 is SGHTA, CDR2 FQGTGA. The whole variable domain, remainder taken from reference TRBV7-3 and TRBJ1-6, is GAGVSQTPSNKVTEKGKYVELRCDPISGHTALYWYRQSLGQGPEFLIYFQGTGAADDSGLPNDRFFAVRPEGSVSTLKIQRTERGDSAVYLCASSLGAPGGSPLHFGNGTRLTVT.

The chain links TRBV7-3 to TRBJ2-2; 16 nucleotides match TRBD2. The CDR3 covers 21 residues. With V trimmed by 2 bases and J by 7 bases, 16 bases remained unmatched. Germline values: CDR1 SGHTA, CDR2 FQGTGA. The CDR3 DNA is TGTGCCAGCAGCTTACTCCCTCCGGGACTAGCGGGGGGGCCTCGGGTCGGGGAGCTGTTTTTT. Translation gives CASSLLPPGLAGGPRVGELFF.